This TCR beta chain was profiled in a study of shared clonotypes between healthy human individuals. The length of the CDR3 is 14 residues. Germline V gene data show CDR1 as SGDLS and CDR2 as YYNGEE. Trimming cost V 0 bases and J 7 bases, with 13 bases left between them. This clone has just a few counts. Its antigen is still unknown. Each cell subset's genomic DNA was divided evenly among several immunoSEQ plates. Assay used: immunoSEQ multiplex PCR; TCRdb lists only in-frame clones, some missing. This table has 950,000 to 1,300,000 clones, 65% to 80% appearing once. Study results and limitations: Apart from blood, nothing was sampled; tissue repertoires likely differ. Lower generation probabilities were found for non-shared clonotypes than for those shared by all four donors.

The donors were adults (healthy and HIV-negative) with no recent acute infections or vaccinations. J is TRBJ1-2 and V is TRBV9; D is uncertain. This TCR derives from a man aged 18 to 30 in good health. Sequencing was done on a sample of memory CD4+ T cells sorted from blood. Noted subset: CD45RA-negative fraction. CDR3 region: CASSVDGYPTGYTF. CDR3 DNA sequence: TGTGCCAGCAGCGTAGATGGGTATCCCACTGGCTACACCTTC.